These 11 T cell receptor beta chains share one sample of origin, sequenced in a study of cytomegalovirus exposure and HLA in healthy donors. A multiplex PCR was run with 60 Vbeta primers and 13 Jbeta primers. The assay was immunoSEQ multiplex PCR, and TCRdb's table has in-frame clones only and misses some. The sample shows 200,000 to 250,000 clones, approximately 80% of them seen only once. Sequenced material: PBMCs. Receptor source: a woman between 35 and 50 years old in good health and CMV-seronegative.

This chain joins TRBV5-4 and TRBJ2-5; no reliable D call. Trimming took 2 bases from V and 3 from J, leaving 8 bases between them. The CDR3 has 13 amino acids. Germline loops: CDR1 SGHNT, CDR2 YYREEE (reference sequence). The CDR3 loop is CASSLPEKETQYF. The CDR3 DNA sequence: TGTGCCAGCAGCTTACCAGAAAAAGAGACCCAGTACTTC. Together with reference TRBV5-4 and TRBJ2-5, the CDR3 gives the full variable domain: ETGVTQSPTHLIKTRGQQVTLRCSSQSGHNTVSWYQQALGQGPQFIFQYYREEENGRGNFPPRFSGLQFPNYSSELNVNALELDDSALYLCASSLPEKETQYFGPGTRLLVL.

V is TRBV6-5 and J is TRBJ2-4; maybe TRBD2 (6 bases). The length of the CDR3 is 15 residues. Germline values: CDR1 MNHEY, CDR2 SVGAGI. V lost 5 bases, J lost 5 bases, and 16 bases lay in between. The CDR3 DNA follows: TGTGCCAGCAGTCTACGGGGGTCTGAGGAAAACATTCAGTACTTC. Its translation: CASSLRGSEENIQYF.

This clone was seen only once. This chain links TRBV28 with TRBJ2-1; perhaps TRBD2 as D (5 bases). The CDR3 covers 14 residues. The V gene's germline CDR1 is MDHEN and CDR2 SYDVKM. V lost 10 bases to trimming and J lost 5 bases, with 18 bases between them. The CDR3 region has the DNA TGTGCCACCTCTTCAGGACTCTTTAACAATGAGCAGTTCTTC. This sequence encodes CATSSGLFNNEQFF. The whole variable domain, remainder taken from reference TRBV28 and TRBJ2-1, is DVKVTQSSRYLVKRTGEKVFLECVQDMDHENMFWYRQDPGLGLRLIYFSYDVKMKEKGDIPEGYSVSREKKERFSLILESASTNQTSMYLCATSSGLFNNEQFFGPGTRLTVL.

This chain joins TRBV4-3 and TRBJ2-2; 7 nucleotides match TRBD1. V shed 4 bases, J shed 5 bases, and the junction held 13 bases outside the gene matches. The CDR3 is 17 amino acids. Germline V gene sequence: CDR1 LGHNA, CDR2 YSLEER. The CDR3: CASSRTTGTEPTGELFF. CDR3 nucleotides: TGCGCCAGCAGCCGAACCACCGGGACAGAGCCTACCGGGGAGCTGTTTTTT.

The rearrangement links TRBV19 to TRBJ1-5; no reliable D call. The length of the CDR3 is 13 residues. Germline CDR1 LNHDA, CDR2 SQIVND (reference sequence). The ends were cut back, 2 bases at V and 5 bases at J, with 7 bases in the middle. The CDR3 loop is CASSIRRDQPQHF. The CDR3 region has the DNA TGTGCCAGTAGTATAAGGAGGGATCAGCCCCAGCATTTT.

J is TRBJ1-2 and V is TRBV7-9, with 8 bases matching TRBD1. This CDR3 contains 16 residues. The germline V gene has CDR1 SEHNR and CDR2 FQNEAQ (reference sequence). Trimming removed 1 base from V and 4 bases from J; junction bases left unmatched: 8. This CDR3 is CASSLDNRGLIYGYTF. As DNA, the CDR3 is TGTGCCAGCAGCTTAGACAACAGGGGGTTAATCTATGGCTACACCTTC.

This clone has only one observation. This rearrangement joins TRBV30 to TRBJ1-1; no firm D call. The germline CDR1 and CDR2 sequences are GTSNPN and SVGIG (reference sequence). The CDR3 consists of 11 residues. Trimming removed 6 bases at V and 6 bases at J, with 11 bases between. CDR3: CACLSGAEAFF. The CDR3 bases are TGTGCCTGCCTCAGCGGGGCTGAAGCTTTCTTT.

The rearrangement links TRBV7-3 to TRBJ1-1; weak D call: TRBD1 (5 bases). The V and J ends lost 2 bases and 5 bases respectively, with 12 bases between them. CDR1 and CDR2 (germline): SGHTA, FQGTGA. This CDR3 comprises 14 residues. CDR3 in amino acids: CASSLGAGMTEAFF. DNA of the CDR3: TGTGCCAGCAGCTTAGGGGCAGGCATGACTGAAGCTTTCTTT.

The chain joins TRBV7-6 to TRBJ2-1; the match to TRBD2 covers 13 bases. V was pared by 0 bases and J by 8 bases, with 4 bases of the junction left unmatched. Germline assignment: CDR1 SGHVS and CDR2 FNYEAQ. This CDR3 spans 16 amino acids. The CDR3 region has the DNA TGTGCCAGCAGCTTAGCCCTAACTAGCGGGAGGGATGAGCAGTTCTTC. Its protein product is CASSLALTSGRDEQFF.

The chain has TRBV19 and TRBJ1-5; TRBD1 matches 9 bases. V lost 2 bases and J lost 6; bases outside the gene matches: 5. This CDR3 region has 15 residues. CDR1 LNHDA and CDR2 SQIVND come from the germline V gene (reference sequence). The DNA of the CDR3 is TGTGCCAGTAGTATAACCGGGACAGGGCCTCAGCCCCAGCATTTT. Protein product: CASSITGTGPQPQHF.

The chain carries TRBV7-9 and TRBJ1-2, with D hard to call. The V gene lost 2 bases and the J gene lost 1 base, with 8 bases spanning the gap. Germline assignment: CDR1 SEHNR and CDR2 FQNEAQ (reference sequence). This CDR3 region has 14 residues. CDR3 in amino acids: CASSLLGINYGYTF. The CDR3 DNA follows: TGTGCCAGCAGCTTATTGGGCATTAACTATGGCTACACCTTC.